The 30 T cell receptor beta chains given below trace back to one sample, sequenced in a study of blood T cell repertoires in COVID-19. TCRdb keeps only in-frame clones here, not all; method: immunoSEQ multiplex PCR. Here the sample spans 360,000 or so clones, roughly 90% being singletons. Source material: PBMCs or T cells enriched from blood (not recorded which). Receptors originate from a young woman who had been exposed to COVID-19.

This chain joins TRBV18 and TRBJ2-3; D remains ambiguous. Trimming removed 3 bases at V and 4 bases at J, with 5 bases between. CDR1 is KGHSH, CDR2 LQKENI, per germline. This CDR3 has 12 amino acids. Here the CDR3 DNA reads TGTGCCAGCTCACCTGGCCCAGATACGCAGTATTTT. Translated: CASSPGPDTQYF.

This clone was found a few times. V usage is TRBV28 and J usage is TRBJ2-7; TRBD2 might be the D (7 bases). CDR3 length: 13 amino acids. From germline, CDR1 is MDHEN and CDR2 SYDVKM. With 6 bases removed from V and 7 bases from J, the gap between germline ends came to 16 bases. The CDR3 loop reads CASSAGGGWEQYF. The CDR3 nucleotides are TGTGCCAGCAGCGCCGGCGGGGGCTGGGAGCAGTACTTC.

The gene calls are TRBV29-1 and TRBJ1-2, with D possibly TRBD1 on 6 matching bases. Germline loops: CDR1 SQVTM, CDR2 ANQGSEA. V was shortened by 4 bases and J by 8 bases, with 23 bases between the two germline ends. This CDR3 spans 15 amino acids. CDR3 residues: CSVALLIGGREGYTF. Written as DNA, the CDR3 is TGCAGCGTTGCCTTACTAATCGGGGGGCGCGAGGGCTACACCTTC.

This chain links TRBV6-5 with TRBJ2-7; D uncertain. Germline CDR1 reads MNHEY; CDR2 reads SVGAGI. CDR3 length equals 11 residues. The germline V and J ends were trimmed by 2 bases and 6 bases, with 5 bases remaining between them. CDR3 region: CASSYGFEQYF. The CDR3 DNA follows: TGTGCCAGCAGTTACGGCTTCGAGCAGTACTTC.

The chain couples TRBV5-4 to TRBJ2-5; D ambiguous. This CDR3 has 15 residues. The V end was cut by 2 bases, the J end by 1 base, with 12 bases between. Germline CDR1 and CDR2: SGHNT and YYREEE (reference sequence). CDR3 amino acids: CASSFINSPQETQYF. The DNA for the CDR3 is TGTGCCAGCAGCTTTATCAACAGCCCCCAAGAGACCCAGTACTTC.

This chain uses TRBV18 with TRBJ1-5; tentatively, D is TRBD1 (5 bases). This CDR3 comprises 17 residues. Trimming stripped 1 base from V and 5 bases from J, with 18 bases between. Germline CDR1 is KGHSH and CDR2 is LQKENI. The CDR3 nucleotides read TGTGCCAGCTCACCACAACCGGCAGGGCAGATAGATCAGCCCCAGCATTTT. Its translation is CASSPQPAGQIDQPQHF. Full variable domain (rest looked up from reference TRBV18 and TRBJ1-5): NAGVMQNPRHLVRRRGQEARLRCSPMKGHSHVYWYRQLPEEGLKFMVYLQKENIIDESGMPKERFSAEFPKEGPSILRIQQVVRGDSAAYFCASSPQPAGQIDQPQHFGDGTRLSIL.

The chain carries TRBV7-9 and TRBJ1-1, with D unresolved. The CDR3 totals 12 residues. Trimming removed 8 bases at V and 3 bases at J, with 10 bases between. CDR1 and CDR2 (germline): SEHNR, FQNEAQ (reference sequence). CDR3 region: CASCTDYTEAFF. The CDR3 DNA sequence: TGTGCCAGCTGCACAGATTACACTGAAGCTTTCTTT.

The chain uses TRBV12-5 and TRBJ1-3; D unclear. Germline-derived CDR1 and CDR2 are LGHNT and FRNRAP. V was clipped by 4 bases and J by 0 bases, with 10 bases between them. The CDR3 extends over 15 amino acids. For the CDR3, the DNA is TGTGCTAGTGGTTCCCGGGAGCTCTCTGGAAACACCATATATTTT. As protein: CASGSRELSGNTIYF.

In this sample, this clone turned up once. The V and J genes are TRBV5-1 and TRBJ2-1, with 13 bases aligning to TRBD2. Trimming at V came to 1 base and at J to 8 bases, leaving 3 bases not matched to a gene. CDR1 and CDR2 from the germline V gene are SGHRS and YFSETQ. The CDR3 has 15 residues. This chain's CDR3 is CASSLTSGRAHEQFF. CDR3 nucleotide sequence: TGCGCCAGCAGCTTGACTAGCGGGAGGGCGCATGAGCAGTTCTTC. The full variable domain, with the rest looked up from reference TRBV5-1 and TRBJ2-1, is KAGVTQTPRYLIKTRGQQVTLSCSPISGHRSVSWYQQTPGQGLQFLFEYFSETQRNKGNFPGRFSGRQFSNSRSEMNVSTLELGDSALYLCASSLTSGRAHEQFFGPGTRLTVL.

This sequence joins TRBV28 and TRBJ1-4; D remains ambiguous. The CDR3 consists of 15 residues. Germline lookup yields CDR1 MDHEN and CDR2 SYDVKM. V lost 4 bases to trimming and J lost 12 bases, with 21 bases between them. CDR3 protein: CASSSAALRGGELFF. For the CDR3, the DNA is TGTGCCAGCAGTTCGGCGGCCCTAAGAGGAGGTGAACTGTTTTTT.

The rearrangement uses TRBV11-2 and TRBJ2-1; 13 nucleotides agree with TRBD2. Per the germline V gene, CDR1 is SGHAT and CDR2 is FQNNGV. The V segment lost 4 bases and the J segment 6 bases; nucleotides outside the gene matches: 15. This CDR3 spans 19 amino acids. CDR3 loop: CASSSTSGRAVGRLNEQFF. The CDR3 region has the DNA TGTGCCAGCAGCTCAACTAGCGGGAGGGCCGTAGGAAGGCTCAATGAGCAGTTCTTC.

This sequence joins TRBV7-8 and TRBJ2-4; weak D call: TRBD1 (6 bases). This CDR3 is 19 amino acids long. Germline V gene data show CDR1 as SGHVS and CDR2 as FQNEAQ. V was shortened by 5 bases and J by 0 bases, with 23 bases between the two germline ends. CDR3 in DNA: TGTGCCAGCAGCGCCGGACAGCATGGTGGGGGCATAGCCAAAAACATTCAGTACTTC. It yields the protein CASSAGQHGGGIAKNIQYF.

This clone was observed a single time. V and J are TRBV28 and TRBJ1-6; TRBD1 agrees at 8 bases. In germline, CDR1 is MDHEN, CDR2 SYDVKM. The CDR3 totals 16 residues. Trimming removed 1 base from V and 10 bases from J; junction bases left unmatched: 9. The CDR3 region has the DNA TGTGCCAGCAGTTTATTGGGCAGGGGGCTTATCTCACCCCTCCACTTT. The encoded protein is CASSLLGRGLISPLHF.

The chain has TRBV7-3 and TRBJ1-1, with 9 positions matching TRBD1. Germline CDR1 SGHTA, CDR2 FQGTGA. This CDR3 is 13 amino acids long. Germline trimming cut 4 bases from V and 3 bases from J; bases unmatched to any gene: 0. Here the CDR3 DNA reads TGTGCCAGCAGCTGGACAGGGGACACTGAAGCTTTCTTT. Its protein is CASSWTGDTEAFF.

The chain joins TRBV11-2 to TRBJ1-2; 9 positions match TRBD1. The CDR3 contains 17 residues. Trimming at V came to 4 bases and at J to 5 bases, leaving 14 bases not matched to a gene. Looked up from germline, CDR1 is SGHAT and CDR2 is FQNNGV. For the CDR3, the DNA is TGTGCCAGCAGCTCCTTAATCCGAGACAGGGGGAATTATGGCTACACCTTC. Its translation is CASSSLIRDRGNYGYTF.

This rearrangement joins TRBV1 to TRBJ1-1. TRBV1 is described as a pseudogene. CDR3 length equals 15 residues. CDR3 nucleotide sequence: TGCACCAGCAGCCATCGGGGGGGTGCGAACACTGAAGCTTTCTTT. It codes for CTSSHRGGANTEAFF.

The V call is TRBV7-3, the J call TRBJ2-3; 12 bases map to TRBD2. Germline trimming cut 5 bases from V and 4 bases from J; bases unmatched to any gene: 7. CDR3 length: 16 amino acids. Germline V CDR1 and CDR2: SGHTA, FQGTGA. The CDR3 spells CASSRGLAGISDTQYF. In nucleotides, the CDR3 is TGTGCCAGCAGCCGAGGACTAGCGGGAATCTCAGATACGCAGTATTTT. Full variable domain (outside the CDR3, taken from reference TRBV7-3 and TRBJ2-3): GAGVSQTPSNKVTEKGKYVELRCDPISGHTALYWYRQSLGQGPEFLIYFQGTGAADDSGLPNDRFFAVRPEGSVSTLKIQRTERGDSAVYLCASSRGLAGISDTQYFGPGTRLTVL.

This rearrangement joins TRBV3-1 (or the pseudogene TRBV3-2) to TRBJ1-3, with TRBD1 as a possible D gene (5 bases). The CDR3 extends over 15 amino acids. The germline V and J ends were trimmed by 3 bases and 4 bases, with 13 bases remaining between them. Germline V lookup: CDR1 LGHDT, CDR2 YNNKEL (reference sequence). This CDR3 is CASSQRDLGGNTIYF. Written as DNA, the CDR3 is TGTGCCAGCAGCCAGAGGGACTTGGGGGGAAACACCATATATTTT.

CDR3 sequence (DNA): TGCAGCTCTGGGACTAGCGAATACGGGGAGCTGTTTTTT. This sequence encodes CSSGTSEYGELFF. The gene calls are TRBV29-1 and TRBJ2-2, with TRBD2 matching 10 bases. The trim removed 8 bases at V and 7 bases at J, leaving 7 bases unmatched. The CDR3 extends over 13 amino acids. Germline CDR1 reads SQVTM; CDR2 reads ANQGSEA.

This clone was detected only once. The DNA for the CDR3 is TGTGCCAGTACAACTCCCACCACCTATCAGCCCCAGCATTTT. Protein sequence: CASTTPTTYQPQHF. V gene TRBV19 combines with J gene TRBJ1-5; D is unresolved. With 7 bases removed from V and 5 bases from J, the gap between germline ends came to 15 bases. CDR1 LNHDA and CDR2 SQIVND come from the germline V gene (reference sequence). This CDR3 is built from 14 residues.

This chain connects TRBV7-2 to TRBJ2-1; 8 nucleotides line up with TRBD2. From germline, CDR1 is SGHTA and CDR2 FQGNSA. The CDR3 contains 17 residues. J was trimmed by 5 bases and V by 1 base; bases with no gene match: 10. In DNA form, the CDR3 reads TGTGCCAGCAGCTTAGAGTTGATGCGGGAGGTCCACAATGAGCAGTTCTTC. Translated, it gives CASSLELMREVHNEQFF.

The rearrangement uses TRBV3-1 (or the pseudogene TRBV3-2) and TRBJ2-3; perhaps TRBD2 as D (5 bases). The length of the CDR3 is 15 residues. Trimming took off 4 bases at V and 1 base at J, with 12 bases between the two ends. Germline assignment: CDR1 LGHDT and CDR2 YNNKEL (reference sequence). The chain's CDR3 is CASSPRSSGTDTQYF. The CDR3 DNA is TGTGCCAGCAGCCCCCGGAGTAGCGGCACAGATACGCAGTATTTT.

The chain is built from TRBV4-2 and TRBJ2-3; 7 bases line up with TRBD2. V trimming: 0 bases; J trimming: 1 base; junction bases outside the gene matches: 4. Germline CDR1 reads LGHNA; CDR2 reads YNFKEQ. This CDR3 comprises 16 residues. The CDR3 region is CASSQDLAGGTDTQYF. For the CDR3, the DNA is TGTGCCAGCAGCCAAGATCTTGCGGGAGGCACAGATACGCAGTATTTT.

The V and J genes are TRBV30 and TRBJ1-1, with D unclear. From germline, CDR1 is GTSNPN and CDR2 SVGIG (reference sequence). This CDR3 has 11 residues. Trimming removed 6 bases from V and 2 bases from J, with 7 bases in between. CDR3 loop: CACPKNTEAFF. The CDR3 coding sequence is TGTGCCTGTCCCAAAAACACTGAAGCTTTCTTT.

Here the CDR3 DNA reads TGTGCCAGCAGCACCCAAGACAGGTACACAGATACGCAGTATTTT. Translating gives CASSTQDRYTDTQYF. The chain links TRBV5-6 to TRBJ2-3; tentative D call: TRBD1 (6 bases). The germline V gene encodes CDR1 SGHDT and CDR2 YYEEEE. This CDR3 comprises 15 residues. V lost 4 bases and J 2 bases, leaving 14 bases between the germline ends.

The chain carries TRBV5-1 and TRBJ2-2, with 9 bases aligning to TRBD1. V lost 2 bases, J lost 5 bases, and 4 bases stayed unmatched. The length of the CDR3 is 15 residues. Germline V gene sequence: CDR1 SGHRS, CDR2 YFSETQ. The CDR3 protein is CASSLQGAGTGELFF. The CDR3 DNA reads TGCGCCAGCAGCTTACAGGGGGCTGGGACCGGGGAGCTGTTTTTT. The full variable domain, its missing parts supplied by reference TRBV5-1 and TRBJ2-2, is KAGVTQTPRYLIKTRGQQVTLSCSPISGHRSVSWYQQTPGQGLQFLFEYFSETQRNKGNFPGRFSGRQFSNSRSEMNVSTLELGDSALYLCASSLQGAGTGELFFGEGSRLTVL.

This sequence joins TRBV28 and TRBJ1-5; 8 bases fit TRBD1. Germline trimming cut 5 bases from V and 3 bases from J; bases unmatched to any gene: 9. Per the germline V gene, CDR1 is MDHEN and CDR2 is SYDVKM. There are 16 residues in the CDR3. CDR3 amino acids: CASSPWTGTANQPQHF. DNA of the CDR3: TGTGCCAGCAGTCCCTGGACAGGGACCGCCAATCAGCCCCAGCATTTT.

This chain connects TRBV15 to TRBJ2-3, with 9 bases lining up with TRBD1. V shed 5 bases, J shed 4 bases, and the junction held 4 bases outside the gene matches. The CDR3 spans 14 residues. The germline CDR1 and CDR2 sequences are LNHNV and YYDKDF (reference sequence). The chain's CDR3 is CATSYDRGSDTQYF. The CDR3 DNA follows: TGTGCCACCAGCTACGACAGGGGGTCAGATACGCAGTATTTT.

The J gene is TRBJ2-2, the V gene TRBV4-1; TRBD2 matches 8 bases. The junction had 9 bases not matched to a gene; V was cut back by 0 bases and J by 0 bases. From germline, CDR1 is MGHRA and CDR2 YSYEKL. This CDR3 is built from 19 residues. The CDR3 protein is CASSQDVTSGRANTGELFF. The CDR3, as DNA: TGCGCCAGCAGCCAAGACGTAACTAGCGGACGCGCGAACACCGGGGAGCTGTTTTTT.

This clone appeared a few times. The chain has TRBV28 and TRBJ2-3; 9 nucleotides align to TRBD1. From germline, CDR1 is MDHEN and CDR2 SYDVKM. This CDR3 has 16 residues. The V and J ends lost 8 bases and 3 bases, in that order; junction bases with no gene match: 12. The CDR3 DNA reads TGTGCCAGCTCCAAAACCGGGACAGGGTTTACAGATACGCAGTATTTT. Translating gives CASSKTGTGFTDTQYF.